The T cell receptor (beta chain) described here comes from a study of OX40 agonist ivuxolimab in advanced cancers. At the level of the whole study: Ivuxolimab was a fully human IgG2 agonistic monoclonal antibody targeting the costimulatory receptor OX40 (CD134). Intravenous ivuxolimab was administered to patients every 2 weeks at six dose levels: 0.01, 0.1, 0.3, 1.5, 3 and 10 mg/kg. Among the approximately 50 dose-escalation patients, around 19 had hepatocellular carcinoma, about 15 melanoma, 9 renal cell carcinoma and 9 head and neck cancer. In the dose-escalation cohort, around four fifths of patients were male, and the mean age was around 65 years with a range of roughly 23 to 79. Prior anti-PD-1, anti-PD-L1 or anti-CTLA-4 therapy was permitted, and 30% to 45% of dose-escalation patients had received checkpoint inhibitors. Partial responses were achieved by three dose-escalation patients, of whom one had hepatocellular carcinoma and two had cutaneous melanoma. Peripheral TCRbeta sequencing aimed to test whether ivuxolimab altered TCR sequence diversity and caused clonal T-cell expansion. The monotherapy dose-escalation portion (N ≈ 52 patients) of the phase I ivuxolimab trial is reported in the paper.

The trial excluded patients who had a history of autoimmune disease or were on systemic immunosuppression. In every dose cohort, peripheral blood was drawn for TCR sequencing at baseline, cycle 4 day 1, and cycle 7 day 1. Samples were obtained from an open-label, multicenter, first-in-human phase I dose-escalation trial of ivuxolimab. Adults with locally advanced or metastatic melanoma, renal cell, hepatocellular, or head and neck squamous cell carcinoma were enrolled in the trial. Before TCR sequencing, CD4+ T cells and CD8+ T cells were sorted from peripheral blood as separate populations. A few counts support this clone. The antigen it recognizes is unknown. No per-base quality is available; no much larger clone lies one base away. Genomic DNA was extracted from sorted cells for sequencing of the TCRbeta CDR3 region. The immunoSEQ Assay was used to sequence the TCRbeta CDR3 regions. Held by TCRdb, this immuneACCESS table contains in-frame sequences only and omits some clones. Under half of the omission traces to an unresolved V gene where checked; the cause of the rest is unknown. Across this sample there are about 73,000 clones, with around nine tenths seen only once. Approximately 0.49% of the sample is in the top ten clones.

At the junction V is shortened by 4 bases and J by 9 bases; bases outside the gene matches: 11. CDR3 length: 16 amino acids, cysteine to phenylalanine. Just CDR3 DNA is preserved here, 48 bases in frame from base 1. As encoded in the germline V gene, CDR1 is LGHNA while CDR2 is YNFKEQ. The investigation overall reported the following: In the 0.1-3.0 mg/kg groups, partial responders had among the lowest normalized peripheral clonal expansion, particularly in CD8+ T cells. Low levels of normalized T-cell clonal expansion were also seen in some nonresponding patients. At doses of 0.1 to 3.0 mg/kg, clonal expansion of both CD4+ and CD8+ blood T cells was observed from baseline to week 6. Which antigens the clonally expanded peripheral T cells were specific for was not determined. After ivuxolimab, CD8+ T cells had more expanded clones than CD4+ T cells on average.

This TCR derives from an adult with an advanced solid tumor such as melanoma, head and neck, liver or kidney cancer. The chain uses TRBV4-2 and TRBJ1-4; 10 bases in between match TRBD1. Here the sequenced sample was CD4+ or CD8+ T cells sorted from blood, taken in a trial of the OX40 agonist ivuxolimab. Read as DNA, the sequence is TGTGCCAGCAGCCCAGATACTGGGGACAGGGGTAAAAAACTGTTTTTT. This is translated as CASSPDTGDRGKKLFF.